This is a list of T cell receptor beta chains from one sample in a study of T cell clones after liver transplantation. Profiling relied on immunoSEQ multiplex PCR, and the TCRdb table lists in-frame clones only, not all of them. The sample yields more than 100,000 clones, about 80% seen once. Sequencing used CD4+ T cells from blood, obtained approximately 43 months after liver transplant. The receptor set was obtained from a human patient who received a liver transplant. A subset of T cells may come from the graft donor. The conserved cysteine and the conserved F or W are not part of the CDR3 here. Clone size is shown for a subset of rows, as once, few, many or a class of expanded clone.

clone size: .
V gene: TRBV20-1
J gene: TRBJ2-3
CDR3 protein: SAPVDTQY

clone size: .
V gene: TRBV5-5
J gene: TRBJ1-4
CDR3 protein: ASSPAGGTNEKLF

clone size: .
V gene: TRBV6-5
J gene: TRBJ2-7
CDR3 protein: ASSYRTGKQY

clone size: once
V gene: TRBV11-2
J gene: TRBJ1-1
CDR3 protein: ASSAYEYTEAF

clone size: .
V gene: TRBV19
J gene: TRBJ2-1
CDR3 protein: ASSIGGSGTRF

clone size: .
V gene: TRBV9
J gene: TRBJ2-1
CDR3 protein: ASSVRTVGYNEQF

clone size: .
V gene: TRBV7-2
J gene: TRBJ2-7
CDR3 protein: ASSLGGKHEQY

clone size: .
V gene: TRBV10-3
J gene: TRBJ2-2
CDR3 protein: AIREGAYPTGELF

clone size: .
V gene: TRBV2
J gene: TRBJ1-5
CDR3 protein: ASSPAWGNNQPQH

clone size: .
V gene: TRBV15
J gene: TRBJ2-5
CDR3 protein: ATSNPTGGGARETQY

clone size: .
V gene: TRBV28
J gene: TRBJ1-2
CDR3 protein: ASRQGPSYT

clone size: .
V gene: TRBV5-5
J gene: TRBJ1-2
CDR3 protein: ASSLGTGTNYGYT

clone size: once
V gene: TRBV29-1
J gene: TRBJ1-1
CDR3 protein: SVAGLANTEAF

clone size: once
V gene: TRBV7-9
J gene: TRBJ2-1
CDR3 protein: ASSSRGGINEQF

clone size: .
V gene: TRBV28
J gene: TRBJ2-7
CDR3 protein: ASSSLGTSYEQY

clone size: .
V gene: TRBV28
J gene: TRBJ2-2
CDR3 protein: ASQLDTGELF

clone size: .
V gene: TRBV11-3
J gene: TRBJ1-1
CDR3 protein: ASSLEGENTEAF

clone size: .
V gene: TRBV7-3
J gene: TRBJ2-2
CDR3 protein: ASRRGAGANTGELF

clone size: .
V gene: TRBV7-2
J gene: TRBJ1-1
CDR3 protein: ASSLGTGARLNTEAF

clone size: .
V gene: TRBV11-3
J gene: TRBJ2-2
CDR3 protein: ASSSGHLNTGELF

clone size: .
V gene: TRBV11-2
J gene: TRBJ2-1
CDR3 protein: ASSLEGGNYNEQF

clone size: .
V gene: TRBV29-1
J gene: TRBJ1-1
CDR3 protein: SVSEIGAF

clone size: .
V gene: TRBV5-1
J gene: TRBJ2-3
CDR3 protein: ASSLGLAGSDTQY

clone size: .
V gene: TRBV15
J gene: TRBJ2-7
CDR3 protein: ATSGGGPRSYEQY

clone size: .
V gene: TRBV7-2
J gene: TRBJ1-3
CDR3 protein: ASSPGQLHSGNTIY

clone size: .
V gene: TRBV19
J gene: TRBJ1-5
CDR3 protein: ASRPGQGAFQPQH

clone size: .
V gene: TRBV5-5
J gene: TRBJ2-7
CDR3 protein: ASQVVGTGGREQY

clone size: .
V gene: TRBV19
J gene: TRBJ2-7
CDR3 protein: ASSSHPWLRSYEQY

clone size: .
V gene: TRBV4-1
J gene: .
CDR3 protein: ASSQVNLVSYGEQY

clone size: .
V gene: TRBV10-2
J gene: TRBJ1-1
CDR3 protein: ASSRGTDTEAF

clone size: .
V gene: TRBV2
J gene: TRBJ1-1
CDR3 protein: ASTPQSRGSEAF

clone size: .
V gene: TRBV18
J gene: TRBJ1-6
CDR3 protein: ASSPKAGRGYSYNSPLH

clone size: .
V gene: TRBV28
J gene: TRBJ2-7
CDR3 protein: AGSRDTEYEQY

clone size: .
V gene: TRBV5-1
J gene: TRBJ2-1
CDR3 protein: ASSLAPAGGDEQF

clone size: .
V gene: TRBV7-3
J gene: TRBJ2-2
CDR3 protein: ASSLKRGNTGELF

clone size: .
V gene: TRBV18
J gene: TRBJ2-3
CDR3 protein: ASSLGQGTDTQY

clone size: .
V gene: TRBV5-4
J gene: TRBJ2-3
CDR3 protein: ASSLGLAGGTDTQY

clone size: .
V gene: TRBV27
J gene: TRBJ1-1
CDR3 protein: ASRTLDTEAF

clone size: .
V gene: TRBV4-1
J gene: TRBJ2-1
CDR3 protein: ASSQEPNEQF

clone size: few
V gene: TRBV7-2
J gene: TRBJ2-3
CDR3 protein: ASSLGVATDTQY

clone size: .
V gene: TRBV2
J gene: TRBJ2-7
CDR3 protein: AGRGGGYEQY

clone size: .
V gene: TRBV18
J gene: TRBJ2-7
CDR3 protein: ASSPPAGGTYEQY

clone size: .
V gene: TRBV19
J gene: TRBJ2-5
CDR3 protein: ASSGLAGERGETQY

clone size: .
V gene: TRBV19
J gene: TRBJ2-7
CDR3 protein: ATRTGGLYEQY

clone size: .
V gene: TRBV7-3
J gene: TRBJ2-7
CDR3 protein: ASSLSPGAGNEQY

clone size: .
V gene: TRBV7-7
J gene: TRBJ2-1
CDR3 protein: ASSSSRGSYNEQF

clone size: .
V gene: TRBV5-6
J gene: TRBJ2-2
CDR3 protein: ASSLLLAGGPTGELF

clone size: once
V gene: TRBV7-2
J gene: TRBJ2-4
CDR3 protein: ASSFDRVVQY

clone size: .
V gene: TRBV18
J gene: TRBJ2-3
CDR3 protein: ASSRSSGRPTDTQY

clone size: few
V gene: TRBV25-1
J gene: TRBJ1-1
CDR3 protein: ASSEMGRSEAF

clone size: .
V gene: TRBV5-4
J gene: TRBJ2-2
CDR3 protein: ASSTGTGNTGELF

clone size: .
V gene: TRBV6-6
J gene: TRBJ1-1
CDR3 protein: ASSSPTGADTEAF

clone size: .
V gene: TRBV7-7
J gene: TRBJ2-1
CDR3 protein: ASSPGLGDEQF

clone size: .
V gene: TRBV7-2
J gene: TRBJ2-3
CDR3 protein: ASSPARDRVNTQY

clone size: few
V gene: TRBV29-1
J gene: TRBJ1-1
CDR3 protein: SVDGLNTEAF